This T cell receptor beta chain emerged from a study of response to subunit inactivated influenza vaccine. The V end lost 1 base, the J end lost 3 bases, and 7 bases lay between the germline ends. The CDR3 sequence is 14 residues long. CDR1 is SGHDT and CDR2 is YYEEEE in the germline V gene. Concerning this clonotype: As yet, its antigen is unknown.

Via MiXCR, TCRdb re-called the RT-PCR reads, giving one row per CDR3 protein. The sample lists 530,000 or so distinct CDR3 sequences; 25% were seen once. Whole-study results and caveats: Every seasonal influenza vaccination brings in few new T cells, the authors suggested.

This clonotype was sampled from a man aged 50 to 60 who received an inactivated influenza vaccine. V is TRBV5-6 and J is TRBJ1-4; D is uncertain. The sample here was CD4+ T cells sorted from PBMCs, taken roughly 5 days after vaccination. The CDR3 spells CASSLPNPNEKLFF. In nucleotides, the CDR3 is TGTGCCAGCAGCTTGCCGAACCCTAATGAAAAACTGTTTTTT. Filled out from reference TRBV5-6 and TRBJ1-4, the complete variable domain reads DAGVTQSPTHLIKTRGQQVTLRCSPKSGHDTVSWYQQALGQGPQFIFQYYEEEERQRGNFPDRFSGHQFPNYSSELNVNALLLGDSALYLCASSLPNPNEKLFFGSGTQLSVL.